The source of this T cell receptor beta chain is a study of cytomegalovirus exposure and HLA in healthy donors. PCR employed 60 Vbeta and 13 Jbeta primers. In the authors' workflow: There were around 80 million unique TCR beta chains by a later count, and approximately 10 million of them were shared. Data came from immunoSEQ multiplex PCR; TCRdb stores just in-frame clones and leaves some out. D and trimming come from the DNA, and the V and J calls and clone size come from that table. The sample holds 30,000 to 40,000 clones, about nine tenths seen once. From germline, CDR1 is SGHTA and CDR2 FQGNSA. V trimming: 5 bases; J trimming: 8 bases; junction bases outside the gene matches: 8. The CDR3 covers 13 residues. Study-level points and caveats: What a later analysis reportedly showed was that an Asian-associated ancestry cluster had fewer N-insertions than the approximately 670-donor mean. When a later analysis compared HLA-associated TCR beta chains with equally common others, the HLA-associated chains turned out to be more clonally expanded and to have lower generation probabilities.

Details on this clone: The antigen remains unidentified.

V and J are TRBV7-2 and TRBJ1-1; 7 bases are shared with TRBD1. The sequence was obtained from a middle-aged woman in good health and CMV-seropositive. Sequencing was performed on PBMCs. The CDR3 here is CASSKRTGSEAFF. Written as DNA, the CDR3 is TGTGCCAGCAGCAAGAGGACAGGTTCCGAAGCTTTCTTT. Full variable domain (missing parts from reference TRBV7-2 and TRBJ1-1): GAGVSQSPSNKVTEKGKDVELRCDPISGHTALYWYRQSLGQGLEFLIYFQGNSAPDKSGLPSDRFSAERTGGSVSTLTIQRTQQEDSAVYLCASSKRTGSEAFFGQGTRLTVV.